The following is a T cell receptor beta chain sequence with its context. The antigen is not known. This sample is part of a study of cytomegalovirus exposure and HLA in healthy donors. General observations from the study: The study listed roughly 150 cytomegalovirus-associated TCR beta chains. 16,951 TCR beta sequences were associated with HLA alleles at 0.05 false discovery rate in a later analysis.

PCR primers comprised 60 Vbeta and 13 Jbeta primers. Sequenced by immunoSEQ multiplex PCR; TCRdb stores in-frame clones only, minus some. The table for this sample gives 150,000 to 200,000 clones. The V gene's germline CDR1 is MDHEN and CDR2 SYDVKM. CDR3 length: 17 residues. J was trimmed by 3 bases and V by 1 base; bases with no gene match: 6. The clonotype was recovered from a woman aged 55-75 years in good health and CMV-seronegative. Material for sequencing was PBMCs. J is TRBJ1-3 and V is TRBV28; 10 bases match TRBD1. The CDR3 region has the DNA TGTGCCAGCAGTTTATTGGGGACAGGGGTCCTTGGAAACACCATATATTTT. This codes for CASSLLGTGVLGNTIYF.